A selection of T cell receptor beta chains follows, all from one sample in a study of blood T cell repertoires in COVID-19. The method was immunoSEQ multiplex PCR; TCRdb's version includes in-frame clones alone and lacks a portion of them. The sample holds 350,000 or so clones, approximately 86% seen once. Sequenced input: PBMCs or T cells enriched from blood (not recorded which). Receptor source: a woman in her 40s with acute COVID-19. Both conserved end residues are part of each CDR3. The D gene is left open where the match is weak. Where a row states a size, it is once, few, many or the class of an expanded clone; other rows omit it.

d_call clone_size j_call v_call cdr3_aa cdr3_nt
TRBD1 . TRBJ2-7 TRBV9 CASSVKGQSSYEQYF TGTGCCAGCAGCGTCAAGGGACAGTCCTCCTACGAGCAGTACTTC
TRBD1 . TRBJ1-3 TRBV5-1 CASSGQGAGGNTIYF TGCGCCAGCTCGGGACAGGGGGCTGGTGGAAACACCATATATTTT
. . TRBJ1-4 TRBV19 CASTQGRSEKLFF TGTGCCAGTACGCAGGGAAGGAGTGAAAAACTGTTTTTT
TRBD2 . TRBJ2-1 TRBV5-1 CASSFQTSGGADEQFF TGCGCCAGCAGCTTTCAGACTAGCGGGGGGGCGGATGAGCAGTTCTTC
TRBD2 . TRBJ2-3 TRBV7-3 CASSTTSGGSGDTQYF TGTGCCAGCAGCACGACTAGCGGGGGTTCAGGGGATACGCAGTATTTT
. . TRBJ2-5 TRBV11-2 CASSSQLQETQYF TGTGCCAGCAGCTCCCAACTCCAAGAGACCCAGTACTTC
. . TRBJ2-2 TRBV4-3 CASSLKGEGGVGRELFF TGCGCCAGCAGCCTAAAAGGGGAGGGGGGCGTTGGGAGGGAGCTGTTTTTT
TRBD1 . TRBJ2-6 TRBV7-7 CASSLDRPGQGVLTF TGTGCTAGCAGCTTAGACAGACCGGGACAGGGCGTCCTGACTTTC
TRBD1 . TRBJ1-2 TRBV7-8 CASSLQGRGDGYTF TGTGCCAGCAGCTTACAAGGCAGGGGGGATGGCTACACCTTC
TRBD1 . TRBJ1-6 TRBV28 CASRGQGNSPLHF TGTGCCAGCAGGGGACAGGGAAATTCACCCCTCCACTTT
TRBD1 few TRBJ2-6 TRBV27 CASSLDRGNNVLTF TGTGCCAGCAGTTTGGACAGGGGAAACAACGTCCTGACTTTC
. . TRBJ1-5 TRBV5-1 CASSPLTGSNQPQHF TGCGCCAGCAGCCCTTTGACAGGCAGCAATCAGCCCCAGCATTTT
. . TRBJ1-1 TRBV9 CASMGIADTEAFF TGTGCCAGCATGGGTATCGCGGACACTGAAGCTTTCTTT
TRBD2 . TRBJ2-5 TRBV5-1 CASSFRLAGGPETQYF TGCGCCAGCAGCTTTAGACTAGCGGGAGGGCCAGAGACCCAGTACTTC
TRBD2 few TRBJ2-1 TRBV5-8 CASRKTSGKIEGNEQFF TGTGCCAGCAGAAAGACTAGCGGGAAGATTGAGGGGAATGAGCAGTTCTTC
TRBD1 . TRBJ1-2 TRBV27 CASSFLGGDLSNGYTF TGTGCCAGCAGTTTCTTAGGGGGCGACCTCTCAAATGGCTACACCTTC
. . TRBJ1-5 TRBV4-3 CASSQDSQGHQPQHF TGCGCCAGCAGCCAAGATAGTCAGGGTCATCAGCCCCAGCATTTT
TRBD2 . TRBJ2-1 TRBV20-1 CSASGLANNEQFF TGCAGTGCCAGTGGACTAGCTAACAATGAGCAGTTCTTC
. . TRBJ2-1 TRBV7-2 CASNVDRSSYNEQFF TGTGCCAGCAACGTAGACCGGAGCTCCTACAATGAGCAGTTCTTC
TRBD1 . TRBJ1-2 TRBV7-9 CASSPRRTGVVGYTF TGTGCCAGCAGCCCTCGACGGACAGGGGTGGTTGGCTACACCTTC
. . TRBJ2-2 TRBV5-1 CASSKGGGELFF TGCGCCAGCAGCAAGGGAGGTGGGGAGCTGTTTTTT
. . TRBJ2-7 TRBV18 CASSRGGGGIYEQYF TGTGCCAGCTCCCGAGGGGGCGGAGGGATCTACGAGCAGTACTTC
TRBD1 . TRBJ2-5 TRBV7-2 CASRDPGGGETQYF TGTGCCAGCAGGGACCCAGGGGGCGGGGAGACCCAGTACTTC
. . TRBJ1-2 TRBV7-3 CASSLRQSGYGYTF TGTGCCAGCAGCTTAAGACAGTCTGGGTATGGCTACACCTTC
. . TRBJ1-5 TRBV5-6 CASSWGGPRSYLNQPQHF TGTGCCAGCAGCTGGGGGGGACCCAGAAGTTACCTTAATCAGCCCCAGCATTTT
. . TRBJ1-5 TRBV5-6 CASSYDPTEPQHF TGTGCCAGCAGCTACGACCCGACTGAGCCCCAGCATTTT
. . TRBJ2-2 TRBV28 CASRYPGLNTGELFF TGTGCCAGCAGGTATCCGGGACTTAACACCGGGGAGCTGTTTTTT
. . TRBJ1-2 TRBV5-1 CASSLGSPPYEGYTF TGCGCCAGCAGCTTGGGGTCTCCACCCTATGAAGGCTACACCTTC
. . TRBJ1-2 TRBV19 CASRPTTATYGYTF TGTGCCAGTAGACCGACGACAGCCACCTATGGCTACACCTTC